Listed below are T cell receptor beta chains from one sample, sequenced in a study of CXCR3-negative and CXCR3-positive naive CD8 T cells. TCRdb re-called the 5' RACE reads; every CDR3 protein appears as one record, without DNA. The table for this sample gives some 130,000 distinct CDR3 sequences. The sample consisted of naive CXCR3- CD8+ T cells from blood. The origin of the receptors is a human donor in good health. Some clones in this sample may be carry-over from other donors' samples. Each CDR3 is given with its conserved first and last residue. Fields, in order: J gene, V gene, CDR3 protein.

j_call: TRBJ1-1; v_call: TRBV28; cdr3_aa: CASFSRAASNTEAFF
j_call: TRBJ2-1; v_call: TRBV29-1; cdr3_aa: CSVVSGEESYNEQFF
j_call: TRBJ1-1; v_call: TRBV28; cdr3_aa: CASSLSLSRIRTEAFF
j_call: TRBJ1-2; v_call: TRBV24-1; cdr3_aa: CATSERTGGHGYTF
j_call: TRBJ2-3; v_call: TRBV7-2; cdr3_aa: CASSFQPQWGSTDTQYF
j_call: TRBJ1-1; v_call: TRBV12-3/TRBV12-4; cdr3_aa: CASSPQGTEAFF
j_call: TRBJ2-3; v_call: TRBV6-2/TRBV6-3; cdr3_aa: CAMGQTGTDTQYF
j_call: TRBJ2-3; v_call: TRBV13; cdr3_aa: CASSPTGTRDNPGTDTQYF
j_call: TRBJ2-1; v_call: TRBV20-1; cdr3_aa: CSARPDGGPLYNEQFF
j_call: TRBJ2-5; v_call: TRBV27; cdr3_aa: CASSPQQLQPKETQYF
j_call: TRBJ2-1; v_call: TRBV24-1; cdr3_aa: CATSVGLNSGDEQFF
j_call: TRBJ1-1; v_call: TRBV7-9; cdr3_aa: CASSLPGAMNTEAFF
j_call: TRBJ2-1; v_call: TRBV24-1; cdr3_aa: CATRHKQEGNEQFF
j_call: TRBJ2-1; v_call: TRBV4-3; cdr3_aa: CASSPLLAGGPYNEQFF
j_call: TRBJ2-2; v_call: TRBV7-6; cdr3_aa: CASSFRAGTNTGELVF
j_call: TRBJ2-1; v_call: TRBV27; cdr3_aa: CASSLGPSGVNEQFF
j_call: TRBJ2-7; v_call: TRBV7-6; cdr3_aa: CASSPQDRYYEQYF
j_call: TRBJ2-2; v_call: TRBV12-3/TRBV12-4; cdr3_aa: CASRDLNTGELFF
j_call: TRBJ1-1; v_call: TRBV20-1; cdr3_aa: CSVSRADTEAFF
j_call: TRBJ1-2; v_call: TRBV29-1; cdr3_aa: CSVRPGTGVGYTF